What follows are 19 T cell receptor beta chains derived from one specimen sequenced in a study of beta chain features in type 1 diabetes. Broader study findings: All four CD4+ subsets from Type 1 diabetes patients carried moderately but significantly shorter TCRB CDR3s.

For these TCRs, the target antigens are not known. Expressed TCRB transcripts were sequenced after all isolated RNA was converted to cDNA. The protocol was immunoSEQ multiplex PCR, while the TCRdb copy is restricted to in-frame clones and leaves out a portion. Among roughly 150,000 clones listed, roughly 60% were seen once. The source material was naive CD4+ T cells from blood. The receptors derive from a man under 40 with type 1 diabetes.

This clone was picked up a small number of times. The chain has TRBV2 and TRBJ2-7; D is unclear. V was trimmed by 2 bases and J by 6 bases, leaving 5 bases between them. There are 11 residues in the CDR3. CDR1 SNHLY and CDR2 FYNNEI come from the germline V gene. The CDR3 here is CASSETIEQYF. CDR3 coding DNA: TGTGCCAGCAGTGAAACAATCGAGCAGTACTTC.

The J gene is TRBJ2-5, the V gene TRBV14, with TRBD2 matching over 9 bases. This CDR3 comprises 14 residues. CDR1 is SGHDN, CDR2 FVKESK, per germline. V shed 3 bases and J 5 bases; nucleotides not matched to a gene: 4. The CDR3, as DNA: TGTGCCAGCAGCCAGAGCGGGGGGCACGAGACCCAGTACTTC. This translates into CASSQSGGHETQYF. Full variable domain (missing parts from reference TRBV14 and TRBJ2-5): EAGVTQFPSHSVIEKGQTVTLRCDPISGHDNLYWYRRVMGKEIKFLLHFVKESKQDESGMPNNRFLAERTGGTYSTLKVQPAELEDSGVYFCASSQSGGHETQYFGPGTRLLVL.

The chain is built from TRBV4-3 and TRBJ2-7, with 7 bases lining up with TRBD1. This CDR3 has 16 amino acids. The junction had 10 bases not matched to a gene; V was cut back by 2 bases and J by 3 bases. In germline, CDR1 is LGHNA, CDR2 YSLEER. CDR3 coding DNA: TGCGCCAGCAGCCAAAGGGACAGAATCACGGACTACGAGCAGTACTTC. Encoded protein: CASSQRDRITDYEQYF.

This sequence joins TRBV11-2 and TRBJ2-7; D is ambiguous. The germline V and J ends were trimmed by 1 base and 6 bases, with 4 bases remaining between them. The CDR3 length is 11 residues. Germline loops: CDR1 SGHAT, CDR2 FQNNGV. CDR3 nucleotides: TGTGCCAGCAGCTTAGGACGCGAGCAGTACTTC. Translated: CASSLGREQYF.

The rearrangement links TRBV29-1 to TRBJ2-7; D possibly corresponds to TRBD2 (5 bases). The germline gives CDR1 SQVTM, CDR2 ANQGSEA. V dropped 6 bases and J dropped 4 bases, with 13 bases sitting between them. This CDR3 spans 12 amino acids. The CDR3: CSVVRGRYEQYF. The CDR3 DNA reads as TGCAGCGTCGTTCGGGGAAGATACGAGCAGTACTTC.

The sample holds a few counts of this clone. The chain recombines TRBV9 with TRBJ1-6, with TRBD1 matching over 7 bases. CDR1 is SGDLS, CDR2 YYNGEE, per germline. The length of the CDR3 is 16 residues. The V gene end was trimmed by 3 bases and the J gene end by 10 bases; junction bases not matched to a gene: 13. The CDR3 protein is CASSDDRVARRSPLHF. The CDR3 DNA follows: TGTGCCAGCAGCGACGACAGGGTGGCCAGGAGGTCACCCCTCCACTTT.

The chain employs TRBV7-2 and TRBJ2-3; 7 bases are a match to TRBD2. Germline loops: CDR1 SGHTA, CDR2 FQGNSA. The CDR3 has 16 amino acids. Unmatched junction bases numbered 7, after V lost 2 bases and J lost 2 bases. CDR3 DNA: TGTGCCAGCAGCTTAACCCCAGCGGGGAACACAGATACGCAGTATTTT. Translated, it gives CASSLTPAGNTDTQYF.

V usage is TRBV29-1 and J usage is TRBJ2-7, with a weak D call TRBD1 (6 bases). The CDR3 runs 13 residues. V was clipped by 0 bases and J by 7 bases, with 13 bases between them. The germline V gene has CDR1 SQVTM and CDR2 ANQGSEA. DNA of the CDR3: TGCAGCGTTGAAGAACAGGGCTGGGGGGAGCAGTACTTC. Translating gives CSVEEQGWGEQYF.

This clone has just a few counts. The chain is built from TRBV15 and TRBJ1-6; D remains ambiguous. Germline V gives CDR1 LNHNV, CDR2 YYDKDF (reference sequence). This CDR3 is built from 13 residues. V lost 4 bases and J lost 10, with 11 bases in between. CDR3: CATSTSVESPLHF. The CDR3 region has the DNA TGTGCCACCAGCACCAGTGTGGAGTCACCCCTCCACTTT.

V and J are TRBV7-2 and TRBJ1-2, with unresolved D. V was cut by 3 bases and J by 5 bases, with 7 bases left in between. CDR1 SGHTA and CDR2 FQGNSA come from the germline V gene. The CDR3 spans 12 residues. In DNA form, the CDR3 reads TGTGCCAGCAGCTTGTCCTATTATGGCTACACCTTC. Amino acids: CASSLSYYGYTF. Together with reference TRBV7-2 and TRBJ1-2, the CDR3 gives the full variable domain: GAGVSQSPSNKVTEKGKDVELRCDPISGHTALYWYRQSLGQGLEFLIYFQGNSAPDKSGLPSDRFSAERTGGSVSTLTIQRTQQEDSAVYLCASSLSYYGYTFGSGTRLTVV.

This clone was picked up one time. The chain carries TRBV15 and TRBJ1-6; a weak D match, TRBD1 (6 bases). This CDR3 comprises 16 residues. Germline V lookup: CDR1 LNHNV, CDR2 YYDKDF (reference sequence). The V gene lost 2 bases and the J gene lost 14 bases, with 22 bases spanning the gap. The CDR3 coding sequence is TGTGCCACCAGCAGAACCGGGGGCCCGTTAGGAAGGGCCCTCCACTTT. This gives the protein CATSRTGGPLGRALHF.

This chain uses TRBV30 with TRBJ1-4; D might be TRBD1 (6 bases). This CDR3 is 15 amino acids long. Trimming removed 5 bases at V and 0 bases at J, with 13 bases between. CDR1 is GTSNPN and CDR2 is SVGIG in the germline V gene (reference sequence). CDR3 coding DNA: TGTGCCTGGGCCGGGGGGCTTGCAACTAATGAAAAACTGTTTTTT. Residues: CAWAGGLATNEKLFF. Looking up the rest from reference TRBV30 and TRBJ1-4 gives the full variable domain: SQTIHQWPATLVQPVGSPLSLECTVEGTSNPNLYWYRQAAGRGLQLLFYSVGIGQISSEVPQNLSASRPQDRQFILSSKKLLLSDSGFYLCAWAGGLATNEKLFFGSGTQLSVL.

In its sample, this clone was seen a few times. This chain uses TRBV7-9 with TRBJ2-3; 9 nucleotides align to TRBD2. V gave up 5 bases and J gave up 4 bases; unmatched junction bases: 10. Germline V gene data show CDR1 as SEHNR and CDR2 as FQNEAQ (reference sequence). The CDR3 extends over 16 amino acids. The CDR3 loop is CASSPRPGLAADTQYF. The CDR3 bases are TGTGCCAGCAGCCCTCGGCCGGGACTAGCAGCAGATACGCAGTATTTT.

This clone was seen a handful of times. A junction boundary mismatches the germline segment, possibly from a read error. The chain links TRBV7-7 to TRBJ2-7; D possibly corresponds to TRBD1 (5 bases). The CDR3 has 15 residues. Germline values: CDR1 SSHAT, CDR2 FNYEAQ (reference sequence). DNA of the CDR3: TGTGCTAGCAGCTTGCTCGGACACGGCAGGGACGAGCAGTACTTC. Amino acid sequence: CASSLLGHGRDEQYF.

The rearrangement uses TRBV29-1 and TRBJ2-7; D perhaps matches TRBD2 (5 bases). The CDR3 loop spans 14 amino acids. Germline V lookup: CDR1 SQVTM, CDR2 ANQGSEA. The germline V and J ends were trimmed by 6 bases and 2 bases, with 17 bases remaining between them. The CDR3 nucleotides read TGCAGCGTCCAAAAGGCGGGTGGACCCTACGAGCAGTACTTC. This gives the protein CSVQKAGGPYEQYF.

Only one count was recorded for this clone. The J gene is TRBJ2-2, the V gene TRBV29-1; D remains ambiguous. The CDR3 extends over 14 amino acids. From germline, CDR1 is SQVTM and CDR2 ANQGSEA. V gave up 4 bases and J gave up 0 bases, with 9 bases separating them. The CDR3 region is CSVGAPANTGELFF. The DNA for the CDR3 is TGCAGCGTTGGGGCCCCGGCGAACACCGGGGAGCTGTTTTTT.

The CDR3 DNA sequence: TGTGCCAGCACCAACACGGGACAGGGAGATTCACCCCTCCACTTT. It yields the protein CASTNTGQGDSPLHF. The rearrangement joins TRBV27 to TRBJ1-6, with 9 bases lining up with TRBD1. Germline values: CDR1 MNHEY, CDR2 SMNVEV (reference sequence). This CDR3 comprises 15 residues. V lost 7 bases and J lost 8; bases outside the gene matches: 9.

The chain links TRBV4-3 to TRBJ2-3, with TRBD2 matching 7 bases. Germline lookup yields CDR1 LGHNA and CDR2 YSLEER. J lost 2 bases, V lost 0 bases, and 5 bases had no gene match. This CDR3 is 16 amino acids long. The CDR3 loop reads CASSQEAGLNTDTQYF. The CDR3, as DNA: TGCGCCAGCAGCCAAGAAGCGGGACTGAACACAGATACGCAGTATTTT.

Here the CDR3 reads CASSLVHKQTQYF. Written as DNA, the CDR3 is TGTGCCAGCAGCTTAGTCCACAAACAGACCCAGTACTTC. V and J are TRBV7-2 and TRBJ2-5; D gene ambiguous. V gave up 1 base and J gave up 6 bases, with 9 bases separating them. There are 13 residues in the CDR3. In germline, CDR1 is SGHTA, CDR2 FQGNSA.